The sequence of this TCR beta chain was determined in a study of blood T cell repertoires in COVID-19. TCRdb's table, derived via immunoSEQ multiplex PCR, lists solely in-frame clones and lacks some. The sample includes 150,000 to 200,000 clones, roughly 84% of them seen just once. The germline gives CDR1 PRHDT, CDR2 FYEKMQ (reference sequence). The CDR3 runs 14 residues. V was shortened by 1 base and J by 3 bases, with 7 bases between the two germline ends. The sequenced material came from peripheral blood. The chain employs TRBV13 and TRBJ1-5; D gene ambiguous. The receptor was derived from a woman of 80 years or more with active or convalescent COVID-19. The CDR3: CASSLEPYNQPQHF. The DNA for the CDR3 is TGTGCCAGCAGCTTAGAGCCTTACAATCAGCCCCAGCATTTT.